The sequence of this T cell receptor beta chain was determined in a study of OX40 agonist ivuxolimab in advanced cancers. CDR1 SGHRS and CDR2 YFSETQ come from the germline V gene. Trimming at V came to 0 bases and at J to 5 bases, leaving 4 bases not matched to a gene. The CDR3 extends over 14 amino acids. Assay used: immunoSEQ multiplex PCR; TCRdb lists only in-frame clones, some missing. Among about 93,000 clones, about 91% were seen once, and the ten largest hold roughly 0.53%. Autoimmune disease history or systemic immunosuppression barred patients. At baseline, cycle 4 day 1, and cycle 7 day 1, blood was sampled.

This rearrangement joins TRBV5-1 to TRBJ2-7; 8 nucleotides align to TRBD2. The sequence derives from an adult with an advanced solid tumor such as melanoma, head and neck, liver or kidney cancer. Sequenced here: CD4+ or CD8+ T cells sorted from blood, sampled in a trial of the OX40 agonist ivuxolimab. CDR3 loop: CASSLAGRVNEQYF. CDR3 DNA sequence: TGCGCCAGCAGCTTGGCCGGGAGGGTGAACGAGCAGTACTTC.